Below, 12 T cell receptor beta chains from the same sample are listed, as sequenced in a study of technical replicates of blood from a handful of donors (dated 2017 in TCRdb). Libraries were constructed by the immunoSEQ multiplex PCR assay. This immuneACCESS table, as held by TCRdb, lists in-frame sequences with V and J called but not all clones. Of the missing ones, under half trace to an unresolved V gene in checked studies; the others have no known cause. Present in this sample are some 85,000 clones, about 93% of which were seen just once. The top ten constitute about 0.4% of the sample. The sample comprised T cells isolated from PBMCs. The source of these receptors is a human donor in good health.

The genes are TRBV19 and TRBJ2-7; 9 nucleotides match TRBD1. The CDR3 length is 14 residues. The V and J ends lost 5 bases and 3 bases, in that order; junction bases with no gene match: 5. The germline V gene has CDR1 LNHDA and CDR2 SQIVND (reference sequence). Here the CDR3 reads CASSFGQGSYEQYF. In nucleotides, the CDR3 is TGTGCCAGTAGTTTTGGACAGGGGAGCTACGAGCAGTACTTC.

The chain recombines TRBV2 with TRBJ2-7; TRBD2 matches at 11 bases. With V trimmed by 7 bases and J by 6 bases, 8 bases remained unmatched. Germline CDR1 is SNHLY and CDR2 is FYNNEI. There are 14 residues in the CDR3. The CDR3 here is CASIRSGTSGEQYF. For the CDR3, the DNA is TGTGCCAGCATTCGATCCGGGACTAGCGGCGAGCAGTACTTC.

The chain joins TRBV27 to TRBJ1-4; the D is unclear. This CDR3 comprises 14 residues. Germline V CDR1 and CDR2: MNHEY, SMNVEV (reference sequence). The V end was cut by 3 bases, the J end by 7 bases, with 12 bases between. CDR3 residues: CASSFSDTREKLFF. CDR3 nucleotide sequence: TGTGCCAGCAGTTTTAGCGACACCCGTGAAAAACTGTTTTTT.

There are a few counts of this clone. V and J are TRBV29-1 and TRBJ2-7; 10 bases line up with TRBD1. Losses at the gene ends were 0 bases for V and 3 bases for J; bases not matched to a gene: 2. Germline V gene lookup returns CDR1 SQVTM and CDR2 ANQGSEA. This CDR3 is built from 14 residues. The CDR3: CSVEDGTGDYEQYF. CDR3 sequence (DNA): TGCAGCGTTGAAGATGGGACAGGGGACTACGAGCAGTACTTC.

This sequence joins TRBV7-9 and TRBJ1-2, with D possibly TRBD1 on 5 matching bases. V gave up 5 bases and J gave up 7 bases, with 17 bases separating them. Germline CDR1 SEHNR, CDR2 FQNEAQ (reference sequence). The CDR3 totals 14 residues. The CDR3 is CASSASSGSVGYTF. The CDR3 DNA reads as TGTGCCAGCAGCGCAAGTTCAGGGTCCGTTGGCTACACCTTC.

This chain links TRBV15 with TRBJ2-7, with 7 bases lining up with TRBD1. V shed 3 bases, J shed 4 bases, and the junction held 6 bases outside the gene matches. This CDR3 spans 14 amino acids. Germline V CDR1 and CDR2: LNHNV, YYDKDF (reference sequence). DNA of the CDR3: TGTGCCACCAGCAGTAGTAAGACAGGGTACGAGCAGTACTTC. Translating gives CATSSSKTGYEQYF.

The chain joins TRBV20-1 to TRBJ1-1; D unclear. The germline gives CDR1 DFQATT, CDR2 SNEGSKA (reference sequence). The length of the CDR3 is 11 residues. V lost 3 bases, J lost 1 base, and 3 bases lay in between. The CDR3 sequence: CSASRNTEAFF. CDR3 nucleotides: TGCAGTGCTAGCCGGAACACTGAAGCTTTCTTT.

V and J are TRBV7-2 and TRBJ2-1, with TRBD2 matching 14 bases. The ends lost 5 bases at V and 9 bases at J; junction bases unmatched: 6. The germline V gene encodes CDR1 SGHTA and CDR2 FQGNSA. The CDR3 is 15 residues long. CDR3 in amino acids: CASSPGTSGRVEQFF. In nucleotides, the CDR3 is TGTGCCAGCAGCCCTGGGACTAGCGGGAGAGTTGAGCAGTTCTTC.

The J gene is TRBJ2-1, the V gene TRBV9; 8 nucleotides match TRBD2. This CDR3 has 12 amino acids. CDR1 is SGDLS and CDR2 is YYNGEE in the germline V gene. The V gene end was trimmed by 3 bases and the J gene end by 12 bases; junction bases not matched to a gene: 5. CDR3 region: CASSGAGALQFF. The CDR3, as DNA: TGTGCCAGCAGCGGAGCGGGGGCTTTGCAGTTCTTC. The complete variable domain, with remaining parts taken from reference TRBV9 and TRBJ2-1, reads DSGVTQTPKHLITATGQRVTLRCSPRSGDLSVYWYQQSLDQGLQFLIQYYNGEERAKGNILERFSAQQFPDLHSELNLSSLELGDSALYFCASSGAGALQFFGPGTRLTVL.

This clone has just one count. This chain uses TRBV5-6 with TRBJ2-5; weak D call: TRBD2 (5 bases). Trimming removed 4 bases at V and 5 bases at J, with 15 bases between. CDR3 size: 14 residues. CDR1 and CDR2 (germline): SGHDT, YYEEEE. CDR3 DNA sequence: TGTGCCAGCAGCCCCATATATCGGGGTGAGACCCAGTACTTC. Its protein product is CASSPIYRGETQYF.

CDR3 region: CASSQDTGQGAREQFF. In DNA, the CDR3 is TGTGCCAGCAGCCAAGATACGGGACAGGGGGCTCGTGAGCAGTTCTTC. The chain couples TRBV4-2 to TRBJ2-1, with 12 bases lining up with TRBD1. The germline gives CDR1 LGHNA, CDR2 YNFKEQ. The CDR3 loop spans 16 amino acids. V gave up 0 bases and J gave up 9 bases; unmatched junction bases: 6.

The chain joins TRBV7-3 to TRBJ1-4; maybe TRBD1 (5 bases). Trimming cost V 5 bases and J 4 bases, with 8 bases left between them. Germline V gene sequence: CDR1 SGHTA, CDR2 FQGTGA. The CDR3 extends over 13 amino acids. The CDR3 is CASSQTVNEKLFF. The CDR3 region has the DNA TGTGCCAGCAGCCAGACAGTTAATGAAAAACTGTTTTTT.